Each of the 20 T cell receptor beta chains below was sequenced from the same sample in a study of shared clonotypes between healthy human individuals. Libraries were prepared by immunoSEQ multiplex PCR; TCRdb keeps only in-frame clonotypes and omits some of them. The profile shows hundreds of thousands of clones, 90% to 96% of them singletons. Material for sequencing was naive CD4+ T cells sorted from blood. Subset denoted: CD45RA+ positively selected. All receptors come from a woman in her thirties in good health.

Regarding this clone: Its ends do not fully match the called genes, so a read error is possible. The V and J genes are TRBV18 and TRBJ2-2, with 8 nucleotides matching TRBD1. This CDR3 has 12 amino acids. Germline V CDR1 and CDR2: KGHSH, LQKENI. This chain's CDR3 is CASSPADRELFF. The CDR3 coding sequence is TGTGCCAGCTCACCTGCGGACAGGGAACTGTTTTTT.

In this sample, this clone turned up once. The chain recombines TRBV5-5 with TRBJ2-7, with TRBD2 matching 10 bases. Germline trimming cut 0 bases from V and 0 bases from J; bases unmatched to any gene: 3. Germline loops: CDR1 SGHKS, CDR2 YYEKEE (reference sequence). CDR3 length equals 16 residues. CDR3 region: CASSLGLAGASYEQYF. Written as DNA, the CDR3 is TGTGCCAGCAGCTTGGGGCTAGCGGGAGCCTCCTACGAGCAGTACTTC.

The V call is TRBV28, the J call TRBJ2-5; D is uncertain. Between the trimmed V and J ends, which lost 5 bases and 5 bases, there was a span of 18 bases. The CDR3 has 15 amino acids. Germline CDR1 MDHEN, CDR2 SYDVKM. The CDR3 sequence is CASSPLRLAAETQYF. CDR3 nucleotides: TGTGCCAGCAGTCCCCTCAGGTTGGCCGCGGAGACCCAGTACTTC.

The V call is TRBV6-5, the J call TRBJ1-4; tentative D call: TRBD1 (6 bases). Trimming removed 7 bases from V and 8 bases from J, with 14 bases in between. The germline CDR1 and CDR2 sequences are MNHEY and SVGAGI. CDR3 length: 13 residues. DNA for the CDR3: TGTGCCAGCACAAGATCACAGGGAGAAAAACTGTTTTTT. Protein sequence: CASTRSQGEKLFF.

This rearrangement joins TRBV11-1 to TRBJ2-1; D gene unclear. Trimming stripped 2 bases from V and 5 bases from J, with 4 bases between. Germline lookup yields CDR1 SGHAT and CDR2 FQDESV (reference sequence). The CDR3 covers 12 residues. The CDR3 nucleotides read TGTGCCAGCAGCTTAACAGACAATGAGCAGTTCTTC. This sequence encodes CASSLTDNEQFF.

This chain links TRBV6-5 with TRBJ1-1, with 7 bases lining up with TRBD1. The CDR3 covers 15 residues. Unmatched junction bases numbered 7, after V lost 5 bases and J lost 1 base. Germline assignment: CDR1 MNHEY and CDR2 SVGAGI. The chain's CDR3 is CASSQGGFENTEAFF. The CDR3 nucleotides read TGTGCCAGCAGTCAGGGGGGGTTCGAGAACACTGAAGCTTTCTTT.

The rearrangement uses TRBV6-5 and TRBJ1-2; a possible D gene is TRBD1 (6 bases). Trimming pared 6 bases from V and 8 bases from J, leaving 22 bases between. From germline, CDR1 is MNHEY and CDR2 SVGAGI. This CDR3 is built from 15 residues. The CDR3 region has the DNA TGTGCCAGCAGGGATACCGGGGGGGCCTACGAAGGCTACACCTTC. Translated, it gives CASRDTGGAYEGYTF.

CDR3 sequence reads: CASSVGLAGGPGPDTQYF. The CDR3 coding sequence is TGTGCCAGCAGCGTAGGTCTAGCGGGAGGGCCGGGCCCAGATACGCAGTATTTT. V usage is TRBV9 and J usage is TRBJ2-3, with 12 bases that match TRBD2. The CDR3 sequence is 18 residues long. Looked up from germline, CDR1 is SGDLS and CDR2 is YYNGEE. V lost 0 bases to trimming and J lost 4 bases; unmatched junction nucleotides: 9.

The chain carries TRBV5-1 and TRBJ2-2, with D perhaps TRBD1 or TRBD2 (5 bases each). Germline V lookup: CDR1 SGHRS, CDR2 YFSETQ. V was pared by 4 bases and J by 4 bases, with 14 bases between. The CDR3 loop spans 15 amino acids. The CDR3 DNA is TGCGCCAGCAGCCCCAACTGGGGGAGCACCGGGGAGCTGTTTTTT. The encoded protein is CASSPNWGSTGELFF.

V and J are TRBV27 and TRBJ1-4; D may be TRBD1 (6 bases). Germline V gene sequence: CDR1 MNHEY, CDR2 SMNVEV (reference sequence). There are 13 residues in the CDR3. V lost 6 bases and J 8 bases, leaving 13 bases between the germline ends. The CDR3 DNA reads TGTGCCAGCAGCACAGGGTTTTACGAAAAACTGTTTTTT. This translates into CASSTGFYEKLFF.

This chain connects TRBV19 to TRBJ1-4, with D tentatively TRBD1 (6 bases). V dropped 5 bases and J dropped 4 bases, with 11 bases sitting between them. In germline, CDR1 is LNHDA, CDR2 SQIVND (reference sequence). The CDR3 contains 14 residues. The CDR3 loop reads CASSFQGNNEKLFF. As DNA, the CDR3 is TGTGCCAGTAGTTTCCAGGGGAATAATGAAAAACTGTTTTTT.

The rearrangement joins TRBV7-9 to TRBJ2-2; D may match TRBD1 or TRBD2 (6 bases each). The V end lost 2 bases, the J end lost 0 bases, and 10 bases lay between the germline ends. Germline V gene sequence: CDR1 SEHNR, CDR2 FQNEAQ (reference sequence). CDR3 size: 16 residues. The CDR3, as DNA: TGTGCCAGCAGCTTAAGGGGGGCCCCGAACACCGGGGAGCTGTTTTTT. This translates into CASSLRGAPNTGELFF. The full variable domain, with the rest looked up from reference TRBV7-9 and TRBJ2-2, is DTGVSQNPRHKITKRGQNVTFRCDPISEHNRLYWYRQTLGQGPEFLTYFQNEAQLEKSRLLSDRFSAERPKGSFSTLEIQRTEQGDSAMYLCASSLRGAPNTGELFFGEGSRLTVL.

V gene TRBV6-5 combines with J gene TRBJ1-3; 8 bases align to TRBD1. Germline V gene sequence: CDR1 MNHEY, CDR2 SVGAGI. Trimming took 6 bases from V and 2 from J; bases not matched to a gene: 6. This CDR3 contains 15 residues. CDR3 DNA sequence: TGTGCCAGCAGCCGAACCAGGGGGCCTGGAAACACCATATATTTT. Amino acids: CASSRTRGPGNTIYF.

V is TRBV28 and J is TRBJ2-1; D not certain. In germline, CDR1 is MDHEN, CDR2 SYDVKM. The CDR3 length is 15 residues. V gave up 7 bases and J gave up 9 bases, with 22 bases separating them. CDR3 nucleotides: TGTGCCAGCACCCGCTATAATATCGGTGTGGGTGAGCAGTTCTTC. Its protein is CASTRYNIGVGEQFF. The whole variable domain, filled in from reference TRBV28 and TRBJ2-1, reads DVKVTQSSRYLVKRTGEKVFLECVQDMDHENMFWYRQDPGLGLRLIYFSYDVKMKEKGDIPEGYSVSREKKERFSLILESASTNQTSMYLCASTRYNIGVGEQFFGPGTRLTVL.

The chain uses TRBV29-1 and TRBJ2-3; TRBD2 matches 9 bases. Germline loops: CDR1 SQVTM, CDR2 ANQGSEA. V lost 1 base to trimming and J lost 4 bases; unmatched junction nucleotides: 12. The CDR3 is 17 amino acids. The CDR3 sequence: CSVEAPRYSGGPDTQYF. The CDR3 DNA sequence: TGCAGCGTTGAAGCCCCCCGGTACAGCGGGGGGCCAGATACGCAGTATTTT.

This chain uses TRBV6-1 with TRBJ2-3; 16 bases are a match to TRBD2. V shed 4 bases, J shed 2 bases, and the junction held 3 bases outside the gene matches. The germline CDR1 and CDR2 sequences are MNHNS and SASEGT. The CDR3 runs 17 residues. CDR3 amino acids: CASSVGTSGRATDTQYF. The CDR3 nucleotides read TGTGCCAGCAGTGTGGGGACTAGCGGGAGGGCCACAGATACGCAGTATTTT.

The chain is built from TRBV7-9 and TRBJ2-7; 8 positions match TRBD1. The trim removed 2 bases at V and 5 bases at J, leaving 8 bases unmatched. The CDR3 has 15 residues. From germline, CDR1 is SEHNR and CDR2 FQNEAQ (reference sequence). In nucleotides, the CDR3 is TGTGCCAGCAGCTTACAGGGGGCAGGAAGCCACGAGCAGTACTTC. Translated: CASSLQGAGSHEQYF.

This chain uses TRBV30 with TRBJ2-7, with 7 bases matching TRBD1. The V segment lost 0 bases and the J segment 2 bases; nucleotides outside the gene matches: 4. Germline V lookup: CDR1 GTSNPN, CDR2 SVGIG (reference sequence). CDR3 length equals 14 residues. The DNA for the CDR3 is TGTGCCTGGAGTGTACAGGGGATCCCCTACGAGCAGTACTTC. Translated: CAWSVQGIPYEQYF.

The genes are TRBV27 and TRBJ1-4; D perhaps matches TRBD1 (5 bases). Germline loops: CDR1 MNHEY, CDR2 SMNVEV (reference sequence). This CDR3 has 14 residues. V lost 1 base and J 7 bases, leaving 10 bases between the germline ends. The CDR3 spells CASSLFGQSEKLFF. The DNA for the CDR3 is TGTGCCAGCAGTTTATTCGGACAATCTGAAAAACTGTTTTTT.

The chain joins TRBV27 to TRBJ2-2; D is unresolved. This CDR3 has 14 amino acids. V was cut by 5 bases and J by 6 bases, with 13 bases left in between. CDR1 and CDR2 from the germline V gene are MNHEY and SMNVEV (reference sequence). The CDR3 spells CASSLRILPGELFF. CDR3 nucleotides: TGTGCCAGCAGTCTCCGAATTCTCCCCGGGGAGCTGTTTTTT.